The clone carrying this T cell receptor beta chain was detected many times. The antigen remains undetermined. Per the original data handling: Ranging from roughly 23,224 to 700,000, TCR counts per sample had a median value of around 90,000. TCRdb redid the calling of the RACE reads with MiXCR, one entry per CDR3 protein. TCRdb assigned the V and J calls; the authors' analysis was not used. Of 90,000 to 110,000 distinct CDR3 sequences listed, 9% to 9.5% are singletons. The V segment lost 6 bases and the J segment 2 bases; nucleotides outside the gene matches: 9. CDR3 length equals 15 residues. This entry comes from a study of human T cells and chemical hapten exposure. Study-level information: Upper back patch tests used 0.01% DPC, scored after 6 days. Predominantly women, the patients had alopecia areata, totalis or universalis.

Sample time point: patch test 2, 6 weeks after DPC sensitization. Treatment of the sample: therapeutic diphenylcyclopropenone sensitization with weekly scalp DPC. The study's findings and limits: Expanded TCRs showed more large CDR3 clusters than pre-sensitization or healthy control sets.

The sequences come from whole blood, collected in connection with sensitization to the hapten diphenylcyclopropenone (DPC). The genes are TRBV12-3 or TRBV12-4 and TRBJ2-7; 8 bases agree with TRBD1. This clonotype was obtained from a woman aged 40 to 49 with alopecia areata. Some clones in this sample may be carry-over from other donors' samples. Here the CDR3 reads CASSPGQGGAYEQYF. CDR3 coding DNA: TGTGCCAGCAGCCCCGGACAGGGAGGTGCCTACGAGCAGTACTTC.